The rows below give T cell receptor beta chains drawn from one sample of a study of T cells after yellow fever vaccination. TCRdb re-called the 5' RACE reads through MiXCR, storing one row per CDR3 protein. The sample shows about 350,000 distinct CDR3 sequences, roughly 7.5% of them seen only once. This specimen was PBMCs, taken 35 to 50 days after the first yellow fever vaccination. The origin of the receptors is a man younger than 30 who received the YFV17D yellow fever vaccine. Both conserved end residues are part of each CDR3. D genes are given only for firm matches. Size values are once, few and many counts, or a class for expanded clones, and some rows have none.

v_call	j_call	d_call	clone_size	cdr3_nt	cdr3_aa
TRBV5-1	TRBJ2-1	NA	NA	TGCGCCAGCAGCTCCTTGGGATCGTCAGACTACGAGCAGTTCTTC	CASSSLGSSDYEQFF
TRBV9	TRBJ2-5	NA	NA	TGTGCCAGCAGCGTAGGGCTGACAGAGACCCAGTACTTC	CASSVGLTETQYF
TRBV7-2	TRBJ2-1	NA	few	TGTGCCAGCAGCTTAGTAGTTTACCTCTACAATGAGCAGTTCTTC	CASSLVVYLYNEQFF
TRBV5-1	TRBJ1-2	NA	NA	TGCGCCAGCAGTTCGGACGTGAACTATGGCTACACCTTC	CASSSDVNYGYTF
TRBV6-5	TRBJ2-2	TRBD2	many	TGTGCCAGCAGTTACTCGAGTACTAGCGGGGGCCCGAACACCGGGGAGCTGTTTTTT	CASSYSSTSGGPNTGELFF
TRBV12-3/TRBV12-4	TRBJ1-2	NA	NA	TGTGCCAGCAGTTTGGGAGTGGCAGACTCACGTAACTATGGCTACACCTTC	CASSLGVADSRNYGYTF
TRBV20-1	TRBJ1-2	NA	few	TGCAGTGCACAGACCCGTAACTATGGCTACACCTTC	CSAQTRNYGYTF
TRBV6-5	TRBJ2-3	NA	few	TGTGCCAGCAGTTACTCGAGCGGGTCGGATACGCAGTATTTT	CASSYSSGSDTQYF
TRBV19	TRBJ2-3	NA	few	TGTGCCAGTAGTAACGAGGGGGGGTCAGATACGCAGTATTTT	CASSNEGGSDTQYF
TRBV20-1	TRBJ2-3	NA	NA	TGCAGTGCTAGGCTGGACAAGCATTTCACAGATACGCAGTATTTT	CSARLDKHFTDTQYF
TRBV12-5	TRBJ2-3	NA	few	TGTGCTAGTGGTTTCCTCCCGGTCGGGGACGGAAGCACAGATACGCAGTATTTT	CASGFLPVGDGSTDTQYF
TRBV18	TRBJ1-5	NA	NA	TGTGCCAGCTCACCGTCGCCACCTGGGGATAGCAATCAGCCCCAGCATTTT	CASSPSPPGDSNQPQHF
TRBV18	TRBJ1-1	TRBD1	few	TGTGCCAGCTCGCCCAGATTCGGACAGGGTGGGATAACTTTCTTT	CASSPRFGQGGITFF
TRBV7-6	TRBJ1-2	NA	NA	TGTGCCAGCAGCGCCGCAGGAAGGCGCGGCTACACCTTC	CASSAAGRRGYTF
TRBV6-5	TRBJ2-5	NA	few	TGTGCCAGCAGTTACATGATGGGGGCTTTTTATCGGACCCAGTACTTC	CASSYMMGAFYRTQYF
TRBV28	TRBJ2-5	TRBD1	NA	TGTGCCAGCAGTCCATATCCGGGACAGTTAATGGAGACCCAGTACTTC	CASSPYPGQLMETQYF
TRBV12-3/TRBV12-4	TRBJ2-1	NA	few	TGTGCCAGCAGCCCTGGGGCGGCGGGTAGTGAGCAGTTCTTC	CASSPGAAGSEQFF
TRBV5-4	TRBJ2-7	NA	NA	TGTGCCAGCAGCCAGGGACGTTACGAGCAGTACTTC	CASSQGRYEQYF
TRBV7-8	TRBJ2-1	NA	NA	TGTGCCAGCAGCCGACCCGGGACGAAGGGCAATGAGCAGTTCTTC	CASSRPGTKGNEQFF
TRBV9	TRBJ2-6	NA	NA	TGTGCCAGCAGCGTAGATGAACGGACGAGCTCTGGGGCCAACGTCCTGACTTTC	CASSVDERTSSGANVLTF
TRBV28	TRBJ1-6	NA	NA	TGTGCCAGCAGTTGGGGGGACTCACCCCTCCACTTT	CASSWGDSPLHF
TRBV27	TRBJ1-2	NA	NA	TGTGCCAGCAGTTTATCGATAATCGGAGGGGATGACGGCTACACCTTC	CASSLSIIGGDDGYTF
TRBV5-1	TRBJ1-1	NA	many	TGCGCCAGCAGCACTTCGGGGGAAGAAGCTTTCTTT	CASSTSGEEAFF
TRBV20-1	TRBJ1-6	NA	few	TGCAGTGCTTCGTTGTCGGGCAGGCCTAATTCACCCCTCCACTTT	CSASLSGRPNSPLHF
TRBV27	TRBJ2-1	TRBD1	NA	TGTGCCAGCAGTTTAGTGCAGGGGGCGTACAATGAGCAGTTCTTC	CASSLVQGAYNEQFF
TRBV21-1	TRBJ1-1	NA	few	TGTGCCAGCAGCAAAGGGGCTCCGGGACAGGAGACTGAAGCTTTCTTT	CASSKGAPGQETEAFF
TRBV20-1	TRBJ2-1	TRBD2	few	TGCAGTGCTAGCGGGGGGGCCTACAATGAGCAGTTCTTC	CSASGGAYNEQFF
TRBV16	TRBJ1-5	TRBD1	NA	TGTGCCAGCAGCCAATCGGGACAGGGCGATCAGCCCCAGCATTTT	CASSQSGQGDQPQHF
TRBV5-5	TRBJ1-1	NA	NA	TGTGCCAGCAGCTCAGGGGCCCACACTGAAGCTTTCTTT	CASSSGAHTEAFF
TRBV7-9	TRBJ2-1	NA	few	TGTGCCAGCAGCACATCGGAGATTGGGCAGTTCTTC	CASSTSEIGQFF
TRBV4-1	TRBJ2-2	NA	many	TGCGCCAGCAGCCAAGAAGAGGGCACAACCGGGGAGCTGTTTTTT	CASSQEEGTTGELFF
TRBV5-1	TRBJ1-1	TRBD1	many	TGCGCCAGCAGCGGATGGGACAGTAGGACTGAAGCTTTCTTT	CASSGWDSRTEAFF
TRBV14	TRBJ2-1	TRBD2	NA	TGTGCCAGCAGCCCCCCCCCGCGGGGGGCCATTTCTTCCTACAATGAGCAGTTCTTC	CASSPPPRGAISSYNEQFF
TRBV6-5	TRBJ1-2	NA	NA	TGTGCCAGCAGTTACTCGAGCAGTTCTGAGTATGGCTACACCTTC	CASSYSSSSEYGYTF
TRBV18	TRBJ2-3	NA	few	TGTGCCAGCTCACCCCCTAGCCTTGTATCAGATACGCAGTATTTT	CASSPPSLVSDTQYF
TRBV7-9	TRBJ2-7	NA	few	TGTGCCAGCAGCCCCGGACTCACAAGTCGGTACTTC	CASSPGLTSRYF
TRBV30	TRBJ1-5	TRBD1	NA	TGTGCCTGCGGACAGGGAGATCAGCCCCAGCATTTT	CACGQGDQPQHF
TRBV18	TRBJ1-2	NA	NA	TGTGCCAGCTCACCAGACGGACGGAGGCCTAATGGCTACACCTTC	CASSPDGRRPNGYTF
TRBV3-1	TRBJ1-5	NA	NA	TGTGCCAGCAGCCAAGAATTGTATCAGCCCCAGCATTTT	CASSQELYQPQHF
TRBV4-1	TRBJ2-7	TRBD1	NA	TGCGCCAGCAGCGACAGGGATCTGAACGAGCAGTACTTC	CASSDRDLNEQYF
TRBV7-7	TRBJ2-5	TRBD2	NA	TGTGCCAGCAGCTTAGGACTAGCGGGGGTACAAGAGACCCAGTACTTC	CASSLGLAGVQETQYF